These 27 T cell receptor beta chains came from one sample sequenced in a study of Ad26.COV2.S vaccination and SARS-CoV-2 variants. Specified treatment: roughly 18 received Ad26.COV2.S at low or high dose, single or two shots; about five received placebo; per-sample allocation not given. Samples came from day 63 after the first vaccine or placebo injection. Using immunoSEQ multiplex PCR, the repertoire was profiled, and TCRdb retains in-frame clones only, with some absent. The sample carries hundreds of thousands of clones, 70% to 90% recorded once. Sequenced material: peripheral blood, taken in a trial of Ad26.COV2.S vaccine versus placebo. The receptors originated from a person aged 18-60 years who received the Ad26.COV2.S COVID-19 vaccine or a placebo.

The chain has TRBV7-2 and TRBJ1-5; tentative D call: TRBD1 (6 bases). Trimming removed 5 bases at V and 7 bases at J, with 15 bases between. Germline V gene lookup returns CDR1 SGHTA and CDR2 FQGNSA. The CDR3 contains 14 residues. CDR3 DNA: TGTGCCAGCAGCCGGGGGGGCGGGGGGCAGCCCCAGCATTTT. It specifies CASSRGGGGQPQHF.

J is TRBJ2-2 and V is TRBV27; TRBD1 matches at 8 bases. Germline trimming cut 4 bases from V and 4 bases from J; bases unmatched to any gene: 8. Germline V gene sequence: CDR1 MNHEY, CDR2 SMNVEV (reference sequence). The CDR3 covers 16 residues. DNA of the CDR3: TGTGCCAGCAGTTCTGAGACAGGGGCGGGCACCGGGGAGCTGTTTTTT. This encodes CASSSETGAGTGELFF.

The chain couples TRBV10-2 to TRBJ1-3; no firm D call. Germline values: CDR1 WSHSY, CDR2 SAAADI. Trimming stripped 0 bases from V and 4 bases from J, with 13 bases between. The CDR3 is 16 amino acids. CDR3 nucleotides: TGCGCCAGCAGTGAGTCCGTAGGCCCCCTGGGAAACACCATATATTTT. The encoded protein is CASSESVGPLGNTIYF.

The gene calls are TRBV10-3 and TRBJ2-1; TRBD1 might be the D (5 bases). V gave up 8 bases and J gave up 0 bases, with 8 bases separating them. This CDR3 region has 13 residues. Looked up from germline, CDR1 is ENHRY and CDR2 is SYGVKD. CDR3 nucleotides: TGTGCCATCGCCGACAGCTCCTACAATGAGCAGTTCTTC. It specifies CAIADSSYNEQFF.

The rearrangement uses TRBV29-1 and TRBJ2-7; 9 bases agree with TRBD1. From germline, CDR1 is SQVTM and CDR2 ANQGSEA. This CDR3 is built from 13 residues. Unmatched junction bases numbered 6, after V lost 6 bases and J lost 3 bases. The CDR3 DNA follows: TGCAGCGTCCCGGGACAGGGATTCTACGAGCAGTACTTC. Encoded protein: CSVPGQGFYEQYF.

CDR3: CASSLFATGGIGGYTF. CDR3 coding DNA: TGTGCCAGCAGCTTGTTTGCCACAGGCGGTATCGGCGGCTACACCTTC. V is TRBV5-6 and J is TRBJ1-2, with D possibly TRBD1 on 5 matching bases. Trimming took 1 base from V and 8 from J, leaving 21 bases between them. The CDR3 totals 16 residues. Germline V lookup: CDR1 SGHDT, CDR2 YYEEEE.

The rearrangement uses TRBV9 and TRBJ2-2; D gene uncertain. The CDR3 is made up of 14 amino acids. Germline assignment: CDR1 SGDLS and CDR2 YYNGEE. The V end lost 2 bases, the J end lost 8 bases, and 13 bases lay between the germline ends. The CDR3 sequence: CASSVRPWGGELFF. DNA of the CDR3: TGTGCCAGCAGCGTCCGACCATGGGGTGGGGAGCTGTTTTTT.

The chain combines TRBV15 with TRBJ2-1, with 9 bases identical to TRBD2. Trimming took 6 bases from V and 3 from J; bases not matched to a gene: 3. Germline V lookup: CDR1 LNHNV, CDR2 YYDKDF (reference sequence). This CDR3 is 14 amino acids long. The CDR3 DNA follows: TGTGCCACCAGGGGCGGGGGGGACTACAATGAGCAGTTCTTC. It encodes CATRGGGDYNEQFF.

The chain employs TRBV7-9 and TRBJ2-1; 10 bases map to TRBD2. The ends lost 2 bases at V and 9 bases at J; junction bases unmatched: 4. The CDR3 sequence is 14 residues long. Per germline, CDR1 SEHNR and CDR2 FQNEAQ (reference sequence). CDR3 in DNA: TGTGCCAGCAGCTTACCTAGCGGGAGTACTGAGCAGTTCTTC. It yields the protein CASSLPSGSTEQFF. Filled out from reference TRBV7-9 and TRBJ2-1, the complete variable domain reads DTGVSQNPRHKITKRGQNVTFRCDPISEHNRLYWYRQTLGQGPEFLTYFQNEAQLEKSRLLSDRFSAERPKGSFSTLEIQRTEQGDSAMYLCASSLPSGSTEQFFGPGTRLTVL.

The V call is TRBV21-1, the J call TRBJ2-7; the D segment call TRBD2 is taken from the table without a DNA check. TRBV21-1 is a pseudogene locus. CDR3 size: 18 residues. CDR3 bases: TGTGCCAGCAGCAAAAATAAGAGCGGGAGGGTACTCTCCTACGAGCAGTACTTC. Protein sequence: CASSKNKSGRVLSYEQYF.

The rearrangement joins TRBV27 to TRBJ2-2; 7 nucleotides line up with TRBD2. The V gene end was trimmed by 8 bases and the J gene end by 5 bases; junction bases not matched to a gene: 11. This CDR3 is 15 amino acids long. Looked up from germline, CDR1 is MNHEY and CDR2 is SMNVEV (reference sequence). The CDR3 bases are TGTGCCAGCGCTAACCGGTGGGGGGGAACCGGGGAGCTGTTTTTT. Amino acid sequence: CASANRWGGTGELFF.

The chain carries TRBV11-2 and TRBJ2-1, with a possible D match to TRBD1 (6 bases). CDR3 length: 15 amino acids. Trimming removed 3 bases at V and 8 bases at J, with 17 bases between. CDR1 is SGHAT and CDR2 is FQNNGV in the germline V gene. CDR3 bases: TGTGCCAGCAGCTTTTATGGGGGCCAGTGGGATGAGCAGTTCTTC. It specifies CASSFYGGQWDEQFF.

This chain links TRBV3-1 (or the pseudogene TRBV3-2) with TRBJ2-3; D uncertain. CDR1 and CDR2 (germline): LGHDT, YNNKEL (reference sequence). CDR3 length equals 14 residues. The ends were cut back, 2 bases at V and 0 bases at J, with 6 bases in the middle. The CDR3 sequence is CASSQLDSTDTQYF. The CDR3 coding sequence is TGTGCCAGCAGCCAACTGGACAGCACAGATACGCAGTATTTT.

This clone came up a few times. The chain employs TRBV5-1 and TRBJ1-1, with D maybe TRBD1 (5 bases). The germline CDR1 and CDR2 sequences are SGHRS and YFSETQ. Trimming removed 1 base from V and 6 bases from J, with 13 bases in between. The CDR3 runs 14 residues. DNA of the CDR3: TGCGCCAGCAGCTTGTGGTCACAGGCCCCTGAAGCTTTCTTT. It specifies CASSLWSQAPEAFF.

The chain combines TRBV19 with TRBJ2-2; 10 bases map to TRBD1. CDR3 length: 14 amino acids. The germline CDR1 and CDR2 sequences are LNHDA and SQIVND (reference sequence). With V trimmed by 8 bases and J by 5 bases, 5 bases remained unmatched. The CDR3 sequence is CASLPGQGTGELFF. The DNA for the CDR3 is TGTGCCAGTCTACCGGGACAGGGGACCGGGGAGCTGTTTTTT. Using reference TRBV19 and TRBJ2-2 for the parts outside the CDR3, the full variable domain is DGGITQSPKYLFRKEGQNVTLSCEQNLNHDAMYWYRQDPGQGLRLIYYSQIVNDFQKGDIAEGYSVSREKKESFPLTVTSAQKNPTAFYLCASLPGQGTGELFFGEGSRLTVL.

V gene TRBV5-1 combines with J gene TRBJ2-5; D perhaps matches TRBD1 (5 bases). CDR1 and CDR2 (germline): SGHRS, YFSETQ. Trimming shortened V by 0 bases and J by 1 base, and 13 bases separated the two germline ends. This CDR3 comprises 16 residues. CDR3 residues: CASSLVVRASQETQYF. The CDR3 nucleotides are TGCGCCAGCAGCTTGGTGGTCAGGGCCAGCCAAGAGACCCAGTACTTC. The full variable domain, its missing parts supplied by reference TRBV5-1 and TRBJ2-5, is KAGVTQTPRYLIKTRGQQVTLSCSPISGHRSVSWYQQTPGQGLQFLFEYFSETQRNKGNFPGRFSGRQFSNSRSEMNVSTLELGDSALYLCASSLVVRASQETQYFGPGTRLLVL.

The rearrangement links TRBV9 to TRBJ1-5; 9 bases line up with TRBD1. CDR3 length equals 18 residues. V dropped 3 bases and J dropped 4; count of bases not matched to a gene: 14. CDR1 is SGDLS and CDR2 is YYNGEE in the germline V gene. This chain's CDR3 is CASSGRDRAPSGNQPQHF. The CDR3 nucleotides are TGTGCCAGCAGCGGCCGGGACAGGGCACCCTCGGGGAATCAGCCCCAGCATTTT. The full variable domain, in which reference TRBV9 and TRBJ1-5 provide the parts outside the CDR3, is DSGVTQTPKHLITATGQRVTLRCSPRSGDLSVYWYQQSLDQGLQFLIQYYNGEERAKGNILERFSAQQFPDLHSELNLSSLELGDSALYFCASSGRDRAPSGNQPQHFGDGTRLSIL.

Of note for this clone: Possible read error: a much larger clone is one base away. The V and J genes are TRBV5-5 and TRBJ2-2; D call uncertain. V was shortened by 0 bases and J by 0 bases, with 0 bases between the two germline ends. The CDR3 loop spans 13 amino acids. Germline CDR1 is SGHKS and CDR2 is YYEKEE (reference sequence). The CDR3 region is CASSLANTGELFF. Here the CDR3 DNA reads TGTGCCAGCAGCTTGGCGAACACCGGGGAGCTGTTTTTT. Full variable domain (outside the CDR3, taken from reference TRBV5-5 and TRBJ2-2): DAGVTQSPTHLIKTRGQQVTLRCSPISGHKSVSWYQQVLGQGPQFIFQYYEKEERGRGNFPDRFSARQFPNYSSELNVNALLLGDSALYLCASSLANTGELFFGEGSRLTVL.

The chain recombines TRBV7-2 with TRBJ1-5; unclear D gene. The V end lost 3 bases, the J end lost 0 bases, and 6 bases lay between the germline ends. CDR1 is SGHTA and CDR2 is FQGNSA in the germline V gene. The CDR3 spans 14 residues. CDR3 in DNA: TGTGCCAGCAGCTTTTGGAATAGCAATCAGCCCCAGCATTTT. Translation: CASSFWNSNQPQHF.

This clone was detected a few times. This chain connects TRBV19 to TRBJ2-7; 12 positions match TRBD1. The CDR3 is 15 amino acids. Germline V gene data show CDR1 as LNHDA and CDR2 as SQIVND (reference sequence). V lost 1 base, J lost 5 bases, and 3 bases stayed unmatched. CDR3 sequence: CASSIVGTGGNEQYF. CDR3 sequence (DNA): TGTGCCAGTAGTATAGTCGGGACAGGGGGCAACGAGCAGTACTTC.

The chain employs TRBV7-9 and TRBJ2-7, with 10 bases aligning to TRBD1. This CDR3 has 16 amino acids. J lost 2 bases, V lost 4 bases, and 8 bases had no gene match. The germline V gene encodes CDR1 SEHNR and CDR2 FQNEAQ (reference sequence). CDR3 DNA: TGTGCCAGCAGCTCGATAGGGACAGGGGTGGCCTACGAGCAGTACTTC. It is translated as CASSSIGTGVAYEQYF.

This clone was seen only once. This rearrangement joins TRBV4-3 to TRBJ2-5; 10 positions agree with TRBD1. Germline V gives CDR1 LGHNA, CDR2 YSLEER. The CDR3 is 15 residues long. Trimming cost V 1 base and J 5 bases; bases outside gene matches: 4. This CDR3 reads CASSQGQGAWETQYF. CDR3 coding DNA: TGCGCCAGCAGCCAAGGACAGGGGGCTTGGGAGACCCAGTACTTC.

V gene TRBV7-2 combines with J gene TRBJ2-5; 10 bases fit TRBD2. V shed 4 bases, J shed 7 bases, and the junction held 9 bases outside the gene matches. Per germline, CDR1 SGHTA and CDR2 FQGNSA. There are 15 residues in the CDR3. This CDR3 reads CASSSGLARSRTQYF. In DNA form, the CDR3 reads TGTGCCAGCAGCTCGGGACTAGCGAGGAGTCGGACCCAGTACTTC.

V is TRBV25-1 and J is TRBJ1-2; 9 nucleotides match TRBD1. This CDR3 contains 13 residues. V shed 3 bases, J shed 8 bases, and the junction held 4 bases outside the gene matches. Germline CDR1 MGHDK, CDR2 SYGVNS. The CDR3 nucleotides read TGTGCCAGCAGTGAGGGGACAGGGCGCGGCTACACCTTC. This sequence encodes CASSEGTGRGYTF.

Only a few counts were recorded for this clone. The chain employs TRBV6-5 and TRBJ1-1, with 7 bases identical to TRBD1. There are 14 residues in the CDR3. The V gene end was trimmed by 6 bases and the J gene end by 3 bases; junction bases not matched to a gene: 7. Germline CDR1 and CDR2: MNHEY and SVGAGI. CDR3 protein: CASSLQGPYTEAFF. The CDR3 DNA follows: TGTGCCAGCAGCCTACAGGGGCCCTACACTGAAGCTTTCTTT.

The chain carries TRBV5-1 and TRBJ1-1; perhaps TRBD1 as D (6 bases). The germline gives CDR1 SGHRS, CDR2 YFSETQ. With 5 bases removed from V and 4 bases from J, the gap between germline ends came to 18 bases. This CDR3 spans 15 amino acids. The CDR3 loop is CASSQGSRAGTEAFF. CDR3 nucleotide sequence: TGCGCCAGCAGTCAGGGGAGTCGCGCGGGCACTGAAGCTTTCTTT.

The V call is TRBV20-1, the J call TRBJ1-6; D gene ambiguous. Between the trimmed V and J ends, which lost 3 bases and 8 bases, there was a span of 11 bases. Germline V gene sequence: CDR1 DFQATT, CDR2 SNEGSKA (reference sequence). The CDR3 sequence is 13 residues long. The CDR3 here is CSASEDGYSPLHF. The CDR3 DNA follows: TGCAGTGCTAGTGAGGACGGGTATTCACCCCTCCACTTT.